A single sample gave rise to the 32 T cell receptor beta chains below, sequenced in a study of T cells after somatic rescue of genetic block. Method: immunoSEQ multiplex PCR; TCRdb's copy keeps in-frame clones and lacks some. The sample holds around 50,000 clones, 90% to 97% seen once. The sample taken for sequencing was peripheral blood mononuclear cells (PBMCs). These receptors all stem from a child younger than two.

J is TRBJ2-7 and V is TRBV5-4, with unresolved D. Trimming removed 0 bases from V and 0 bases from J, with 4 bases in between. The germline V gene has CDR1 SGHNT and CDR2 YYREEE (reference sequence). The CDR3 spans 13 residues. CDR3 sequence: CASSLASSYEQYF. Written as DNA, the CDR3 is TGTGCCAGCAGCTTGGCCAGCTCCTACGAGCAGTACTTC. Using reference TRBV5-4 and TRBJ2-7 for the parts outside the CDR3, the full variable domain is ETGVTQSPTHLIKTRGQQVTLRCSSQSGHNTVSWYQQALGQGPQFIFQYYREEENGRGNFPPRFSGLQFPNYSSELNVNALELDDSALYLCASSLASSYEQYFGPGTRLTVT.

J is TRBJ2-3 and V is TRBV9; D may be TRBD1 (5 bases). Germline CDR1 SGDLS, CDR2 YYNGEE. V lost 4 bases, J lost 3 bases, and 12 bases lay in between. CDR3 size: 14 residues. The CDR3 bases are TGTGCCAGCAGCTTACAGGTACCGACAGATACGCAGTATTTT. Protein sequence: CASSLQVPTDTQYF.

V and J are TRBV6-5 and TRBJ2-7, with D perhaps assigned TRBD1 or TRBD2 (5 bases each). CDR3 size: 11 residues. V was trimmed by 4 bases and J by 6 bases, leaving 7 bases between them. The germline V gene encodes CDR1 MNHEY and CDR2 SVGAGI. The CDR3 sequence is CASSFGGEQYF. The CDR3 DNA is TGTGCCAGCAGTTTTGGGGGCGAGCAGTACTTC.

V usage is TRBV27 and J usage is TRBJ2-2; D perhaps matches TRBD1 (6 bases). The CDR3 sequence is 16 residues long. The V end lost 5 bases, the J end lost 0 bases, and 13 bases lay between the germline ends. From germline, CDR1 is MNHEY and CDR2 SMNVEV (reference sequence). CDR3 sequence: CASSVTGTPNTGELFF. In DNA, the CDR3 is TGTGCCAGCAGTGTGACCGGGACACCGAACACCGGGGAGCTGTTTTTT.

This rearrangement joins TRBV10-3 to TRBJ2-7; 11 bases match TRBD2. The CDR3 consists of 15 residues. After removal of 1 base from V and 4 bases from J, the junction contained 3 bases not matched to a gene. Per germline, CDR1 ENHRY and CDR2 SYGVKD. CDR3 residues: CAISEFGTSGYEQYF. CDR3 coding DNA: TGTGCCATCAGTGAGTTCGGGACTAGCGGATACGAGCAGTACTTC.

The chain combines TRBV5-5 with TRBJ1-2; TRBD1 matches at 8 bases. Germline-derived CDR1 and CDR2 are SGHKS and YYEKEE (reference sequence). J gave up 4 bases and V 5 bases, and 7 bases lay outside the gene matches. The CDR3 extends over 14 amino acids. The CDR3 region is CASSFDRGGYGYTF. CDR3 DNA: TGTGCCAGCAGTTTTGACAGGGGTGGCTATGGCTACACCTTC.

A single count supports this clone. The CDR3, as DNA: TGTGCCAGCGGGCTCCCCTTTCGAGCCTACAATGAGCAGTTCTTC. This encodes CASGLPFRAYNEQFF. This chain joins TRBV11-2 and TRBJ2-1; no clear D gene. The CDR3 length is 15 residues. The germline V gene encodes CDR1 SGHAT and CDR2 FQNNGV. V gave up 8 bases and J gave up 2 bases, with 16 bases separating them.

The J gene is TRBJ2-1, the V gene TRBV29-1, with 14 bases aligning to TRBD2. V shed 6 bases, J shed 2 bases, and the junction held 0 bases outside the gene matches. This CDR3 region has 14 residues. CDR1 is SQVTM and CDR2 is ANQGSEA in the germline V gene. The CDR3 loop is CSVGLAGAYNEQFF. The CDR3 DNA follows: TGCAGCGTGGGACTAGCGGGAGCCTACAATGAGCAGTTCTTC.

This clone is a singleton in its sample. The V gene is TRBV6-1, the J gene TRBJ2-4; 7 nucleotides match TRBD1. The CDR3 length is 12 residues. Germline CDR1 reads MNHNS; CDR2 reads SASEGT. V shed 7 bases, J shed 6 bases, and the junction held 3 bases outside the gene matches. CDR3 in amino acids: CASTRGRNIQYF. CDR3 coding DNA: TGTGCCAGCACCAGGGGGAGAAACATTCAGTACTTC.

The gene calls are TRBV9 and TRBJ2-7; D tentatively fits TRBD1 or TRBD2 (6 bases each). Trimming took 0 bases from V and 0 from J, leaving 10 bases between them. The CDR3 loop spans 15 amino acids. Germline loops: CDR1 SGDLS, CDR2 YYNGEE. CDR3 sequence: CASSVGGDNSYEQYF. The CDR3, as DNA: TGTGCCAGCAGCGTAGGGGGGGACAACTCCTACGAGCAGTACTTC. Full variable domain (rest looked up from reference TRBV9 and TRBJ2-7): DSGVTQTPKHLITATGQRVTLRCSPRSGDLSVYWYQQSLDQGLQFLIQYYNGEERAKGNILERFSAQQFPDLHSELNLSSLELGDSALYFCASSVGGDNSYEQYFGPGTRLTVT.

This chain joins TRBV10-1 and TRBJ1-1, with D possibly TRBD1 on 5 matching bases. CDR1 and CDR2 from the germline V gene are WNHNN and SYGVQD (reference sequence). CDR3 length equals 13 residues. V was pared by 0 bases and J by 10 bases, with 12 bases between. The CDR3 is CASSESEGQGAFF. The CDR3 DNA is TGCGCCAGCAGTGAGTCGGAGGGGCAGGGAGCTTTCTTT.

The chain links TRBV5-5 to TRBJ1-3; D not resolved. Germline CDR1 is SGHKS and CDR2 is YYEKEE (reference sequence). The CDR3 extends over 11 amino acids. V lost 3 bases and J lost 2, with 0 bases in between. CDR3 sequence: CASSSGNTIYF. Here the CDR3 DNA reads TGTGCCAGCAGCTCTGGAAACACCATATATTTT.

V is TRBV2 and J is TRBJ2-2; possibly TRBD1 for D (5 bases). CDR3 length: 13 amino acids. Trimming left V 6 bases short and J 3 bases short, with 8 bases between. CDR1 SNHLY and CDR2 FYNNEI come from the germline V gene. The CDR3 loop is CASRGQDTGELFF. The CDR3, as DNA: TGTGCCAGCAGGGGGCAGGACACCGGGGAGCTGTTTTTT.

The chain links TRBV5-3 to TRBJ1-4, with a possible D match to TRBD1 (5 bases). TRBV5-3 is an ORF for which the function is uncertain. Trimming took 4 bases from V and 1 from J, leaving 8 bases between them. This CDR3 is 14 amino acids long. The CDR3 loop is CARSKTETNEKLFF. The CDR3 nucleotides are TGTGCCAGAAGCAAGACAGAAACTAATGAAAAACTGTTTTTT.

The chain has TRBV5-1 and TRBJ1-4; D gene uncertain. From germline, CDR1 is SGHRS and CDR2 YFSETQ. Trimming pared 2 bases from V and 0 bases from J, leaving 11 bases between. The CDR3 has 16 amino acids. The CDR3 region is CASSFEGRATNEKLFF. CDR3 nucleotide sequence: TGCGCCAGCAGCTTTGAGGGAAGGGCAACTAATGAAAAACTGTTTTTT.

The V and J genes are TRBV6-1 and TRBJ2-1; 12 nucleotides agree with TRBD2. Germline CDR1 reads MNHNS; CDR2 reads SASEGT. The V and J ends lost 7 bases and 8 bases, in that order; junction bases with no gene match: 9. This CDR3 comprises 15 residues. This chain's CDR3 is CASTRLAGAVDEQFF. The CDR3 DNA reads TGTGCCAGCACCCGACTAGCGGGAGCGGTCGATGAGCAGTTCTTC.

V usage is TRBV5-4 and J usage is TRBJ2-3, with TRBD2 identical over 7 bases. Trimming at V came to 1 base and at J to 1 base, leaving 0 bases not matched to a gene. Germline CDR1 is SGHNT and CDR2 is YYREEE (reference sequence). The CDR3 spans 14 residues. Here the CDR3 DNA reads TGTGCCAGCAGCTTGACTAGCGGCACAGATACGCAGTATTTT. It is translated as CASSLTSGTDTQYF. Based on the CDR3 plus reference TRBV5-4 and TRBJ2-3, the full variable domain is ETGVTQSPTHLIKTRGQQVTLRCSSQSGHNTVSWYQQALGQGPQFIFQYYREEENGRGNFPPRFSGLQFPNYSSELNVNALELDDSALYLCASSLTSGTDTQYFGPGTRLTVL.

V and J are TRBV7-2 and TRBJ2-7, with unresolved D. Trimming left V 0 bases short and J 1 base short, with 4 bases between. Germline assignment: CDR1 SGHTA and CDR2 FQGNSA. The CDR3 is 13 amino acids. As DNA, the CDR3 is TGTGCCAGCAGCTTAGCCCGATCCTACGAGCAGTACTTC. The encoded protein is CASSLARSYEQYF.

The CDR3, as DNA: TGTGCCAGCAGCCAAGGGCGTGTCGAAAACATTCAGTACTTC. Its protein product is CASSQGRVENIQYF. The chain couples TRBV14 to TRBJ2-4; unclear D gene. The CDR3 is made up of 14 amino acids. V lost 1 base to trimming and J lost 5 bases, with 9 bases between them. CDR1 is SGHDN and CDR2 is FVKESK in the germline V gene.

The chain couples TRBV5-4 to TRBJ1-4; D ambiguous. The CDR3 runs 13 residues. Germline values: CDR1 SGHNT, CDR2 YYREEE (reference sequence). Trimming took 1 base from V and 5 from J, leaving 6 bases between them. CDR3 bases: TGTGCCAGCAGCTTGAGGGCCAATGAAAAACTGTTTTTT. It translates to CASSLRANEKLFF.

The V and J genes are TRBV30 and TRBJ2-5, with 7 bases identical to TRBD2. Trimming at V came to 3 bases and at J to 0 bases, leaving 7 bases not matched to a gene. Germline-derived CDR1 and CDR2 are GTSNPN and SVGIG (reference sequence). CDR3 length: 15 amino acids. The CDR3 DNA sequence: TGTGCCTGGAGGGGGAGGGACCCGTACCAAGAGACCCAGTACTTC. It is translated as CAWRGRDPYQETQYF.

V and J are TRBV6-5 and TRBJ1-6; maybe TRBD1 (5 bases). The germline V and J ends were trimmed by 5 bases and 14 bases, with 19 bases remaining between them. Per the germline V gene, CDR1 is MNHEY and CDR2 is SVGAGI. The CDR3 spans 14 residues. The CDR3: CASSGTLSRWTLHF. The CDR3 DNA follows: TGTGCCAGCAGTGGGACCTTAAGTAGGTGGACCCTCCACTTT.

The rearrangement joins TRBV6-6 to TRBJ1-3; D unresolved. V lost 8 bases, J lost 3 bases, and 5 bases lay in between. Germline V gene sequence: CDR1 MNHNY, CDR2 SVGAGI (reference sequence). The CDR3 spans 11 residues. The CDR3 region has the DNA TGTGCCAGCTTCTTTGGAAACACCATATATTTT. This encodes CASFFGNTIYF.

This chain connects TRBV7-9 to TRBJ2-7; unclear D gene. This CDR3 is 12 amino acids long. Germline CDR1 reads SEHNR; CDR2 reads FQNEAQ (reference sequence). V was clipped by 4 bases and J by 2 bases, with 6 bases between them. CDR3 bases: TGTGCCAGCAGCTCCCCCCCCTACGAGCAGTACTTC. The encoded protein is CASSSPPYEQYF.

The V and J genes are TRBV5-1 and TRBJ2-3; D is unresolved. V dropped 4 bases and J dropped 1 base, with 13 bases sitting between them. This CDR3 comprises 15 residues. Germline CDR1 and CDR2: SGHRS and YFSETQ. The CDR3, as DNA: TGCGCCAGCAGCGACCTCTTCCGAGGCACAGATACGCAGTATTTT. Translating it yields CASSDLFRGTDTQYF.

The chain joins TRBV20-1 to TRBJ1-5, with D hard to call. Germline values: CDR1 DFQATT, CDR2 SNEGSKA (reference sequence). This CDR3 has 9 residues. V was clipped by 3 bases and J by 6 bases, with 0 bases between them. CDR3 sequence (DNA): TGCAGTGCTAGTCAGCCCCAGCATTTT. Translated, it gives CSASQPQHF.

The CDR3 region is CASSQGGANYGYTF. The CDR3 bases are TGCGCCAGCAGCCAAGGGGGGGCTAACTATGGCTACACCTTC. The rearrangement links TRBV4-1 to TRBJ1-2; a weak D match, TRBD1 (5 bases). Trimming cost V 1 base and J 0 bases, with 6 bases left between them. Germline CDR1 MGHRA, CDR2 YSYEKL. This CDR3 region has 14 residues.

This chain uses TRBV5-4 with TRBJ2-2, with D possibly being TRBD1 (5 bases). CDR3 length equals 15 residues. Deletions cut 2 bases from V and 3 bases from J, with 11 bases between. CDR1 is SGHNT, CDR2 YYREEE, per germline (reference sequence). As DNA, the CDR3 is TGTGCCAGCAGCTTACGGGTAGGGGACACCGGGGAGCTGTTTTTT. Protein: CASSLRVGDTGELFF.

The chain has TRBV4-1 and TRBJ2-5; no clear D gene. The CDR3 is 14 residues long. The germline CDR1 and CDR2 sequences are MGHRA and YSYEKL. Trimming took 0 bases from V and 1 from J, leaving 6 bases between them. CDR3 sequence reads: CASSQDRAQETQYF. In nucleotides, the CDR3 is TGCGCCAGCAGCCAAGATCGAGCCCAAGAGACCCAGTACTTC.

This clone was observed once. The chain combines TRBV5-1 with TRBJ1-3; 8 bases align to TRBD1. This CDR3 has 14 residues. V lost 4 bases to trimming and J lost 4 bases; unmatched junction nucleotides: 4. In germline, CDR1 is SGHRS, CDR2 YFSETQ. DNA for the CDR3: TGCGCCAGCAGCCTGACAGGGGCCGGAAACACCATATATTTT. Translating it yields CASSLTGAGNTIYF. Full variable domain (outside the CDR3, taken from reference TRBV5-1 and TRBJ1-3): KAGVTQTPRYLIKTRGQQVTLSCSPISGHRSVSWYQQTPGQGLQFLFEYFSETQRNKGNFPGRFSGRQFSNSRSEMNVSTLELGDSALYLCASSLTGAGNTIYFGEGSWLTVV.

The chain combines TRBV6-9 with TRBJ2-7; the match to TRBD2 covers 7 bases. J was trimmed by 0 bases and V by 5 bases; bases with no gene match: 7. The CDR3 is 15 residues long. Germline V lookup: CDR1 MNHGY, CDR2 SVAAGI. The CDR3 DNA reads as TGTGCCAGCAGTCTTAGCGGGTCTAGCTCCTACGAGCAGTACTTC. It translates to CASSLSGSSSYEQYF.

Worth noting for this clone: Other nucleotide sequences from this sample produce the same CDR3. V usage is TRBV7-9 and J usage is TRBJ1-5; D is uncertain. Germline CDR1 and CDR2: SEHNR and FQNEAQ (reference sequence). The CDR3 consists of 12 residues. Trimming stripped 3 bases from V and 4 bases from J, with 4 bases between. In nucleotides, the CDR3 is TGTGCCAGCAGCTTGGGAAATCAGCCCCAGCATTTT. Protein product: CASSLGNQPQHF.